The source of this TCR beta chain is a study of cytomegalovirus exposure and HLA in healthy donors. The CDR3 length is 18 residues. CDR1 is SGHAT, CDR2 FQNNGV, per germline. With 5 bases removed from V and 2 bases from J, the gap between germline ends came to 23 bases. The PCR was carried out with 60 Vbeta primers and 13 Jbeta primers. Sequenced by immunoSEQ multiplex PCR; TCRdb stores in-frame clones only, minus some. This table has about 200,000 clones, about 72% appearing once. The chain couples TRBV11-2 to TRBJ2-3; D possibly corresponds to TRBD2 (7 bases). Material: PBMCs. The TCR originated in a male donor in good health and CMV-seronegative. This CDR3 reads CASSRGGGGGPPTDTQYF. CDR3 in DNA: TGTGCCAGCAGCCGCGGAGGGGGAGGGGGGCCCCCCACAGATACGCAGTATTTT.